This TCR beta chain was profiled in a study of cytomegalovirus exposure and HLA in healthy donors. Study-level findings and limits: Despite most TCR sequences being rare, some public TCRs occurred in many donors. A list of about 180 TCR beta chains associated with cytomegalovirus was given. The tendency of first-cohort TCR clusters to co-occur in the 100 to 150 validation repertoires emerged from a later analysis.

CDR3 size: 14 residues. Germline V gene lookup returns CDR1 MNHNY and CDR2 SVGAGI (reference sequence). The germline V and J ends were trimmed by 6 bases and 5 bases, with 16 bases remaining between them. The donors were part of the 120-subject validation cohort, which stood apart from the roughly 700-subject first cohort. Produced via immunoSEQ multiplex PCR; TCRdb's table is partial and in-frame only. Among under 200,000 clones listed, approximately 96% were seen once. The count of this clone is one. The antigen remains unidentified. V and J are TRBV6-6 and TRBJ1-1; TRBD1 might be the D (6 bases). The receptor was isolated from a woman younger than 30 in good health and CMV-seronegative. Material: PBMCs. DNA of the CDR3: TGTGCCAGCAGCCCCTCCCGAGACAGGACTGAAGCTTTCTTT. As protein: CASSPSRDRTEAFF.